This is a list of T cell receptor beta chains from one sample in a study of T cells in Graves' hyperthyroidism and ophthalmopathy. TCRdb re-called the multiplex PCR reads with MiXCR, one entry per CDR3 protein. The top ten clones hold around 30% of a sample with around 350,000 distinct CDR3 sequences, around 16% of them seen once. The material sequenced was blood. Receptor source: a woman between 18 and 30 years old with Graves' hyperthyroidism that later progressed to Graves' ophthalmopathy. CDR3s include the opening cysteine and the closing phenylalanine or tryptophan. Each record gives: J gene, clone size, CDR3 length, V gene, D gene, CDR3 DNA, CDR3 protein. A D gene is named only where the DNA matches it firmly. Size tells how often a clone was seen (once, few, many) or the class of an expanded clone, and some rows leave it out.

j_call: TRBJ2-7; clone_size: few; cdr3_length: 14; v_call: TRBV6-1; d_call: TRBD1; cdr3_nt: TGTGCCAGCAGGCTTACAGGGGGGTCCTACGAGCAGTACTTC; cdr3_aa: CASRLTGGSYEQYF
j_call: TRBJ1-2; clone_size: many; cdr3_length: 14; v_call: TRBV20-1; d_call: TRBD1; cdr3_nt: TGCAGTGCTAAATGGGGGGGACAGGGGTATGGCTACACCTTC; cdr3_aa: CSAKWGGQGYGYTF
j_call: TRBJ1-1; clone_size: many; cdr3_length: 14; v_call: TRBV20-1; d_call: TRBD1; cdr3_nt: TGCAGTGCTAGAACAGGGGCGGGGAACACTGAAGCTTTCTTT; cdr3_aa: CSARTGAGNTEAFF
j_call: TRBJ1-1; clone_size: many; cdr3_length: 15; v_call: TRBV18; d_call: .; cdr3_nt: TGTGCCAGCTCACCATCGGGGATTTTGGTCACTGAAGCTTTCTTT; cdr3_aa: CASSPSGILVTEAFF
j_call: TRBJ2-7; clone_size: .; cdr3_length: 16; v_call: TRBV28; d_call: TRBD2; cdr3_nt: TGTGCCAGCAGTTTCGGGACTAGCGGGAGAAGGGACGAGCAGTACTTC; cdr3_aa: CASSFGTSGRRDEQYF
j_call: TRBJ1-5; clone_size: .; cdr3_length: 15; v_call: TRBV19; d_call: TRBD1; cdr3_nt: TGTGCCAGTAGTATCCAAACAGGGGGCCATCAGCCCCAGCATTTT; cdr3_aa: CASSIQTGGHQPQHF
j_call: TRBJ2-7; clone_size: many; cdr3_length: 15; v_call: TRBV20-1; d_call: TRBD1; cdr3_nt: TGCAGTGCTAGCACCTACAGGGGGAGCTCCTACGAGCAGTACTTC; cdr3_aa: CSASTYRGSSYEQYF
j_call: TRBJ2-1; clone_size: many; cdr3_length: 14; v_call: TRBV6-1; d_call: .; cdr3_nt: TGTGCCAGCAGTCCAGGACATTCCTACAATGAGCAGTTCTTC; cdr3_aa: CASSPGHSYNEQFF
j_call: TRBJ2-1; clone_size: many; cdr3_length: 17; v_call: TRBV6-1; d_call: TRBD2; cdr3_nt: TGTGCCAGCAGTGAACGATCACTAGCGGGAGTCAGGAATGAGCAGTTCTTC; cdr3_aa: CASSERSLAGVRNEQFF
j_call: TRBJ2-5; clone_size: many; cdr3_length: 17; v_call: TRBV20-1; d_call: TRBD2; cdr3_nt: TGCAGTGCTAGAGATCCACTAGCGGGCCGTACTATAGAGACCCAGTACTTC; cdr3_aa: CSARDPLAGRTIETQYF
j_call: TRBJ2-7; clone_size: many; cdr3_length: 14; v_call: TRBV12-3/TRBV12-4; d_call: .; cdr3_nt: TGTGCCAGCAGTTTTTATCGGGCAGACTACGAGCAGTACTTC; cdr3_aa: CASSFYRADYEQYF
j_call: TRBJ1-6; clone_size: .; cdr3_length: 20; v_call: TRBV6-2/TRBV6-3; d_call: .; cdr3_nt: TGTGCCAGCAGTTACTCGAGGGTCCGACAGGCGAGCTCCTATAATTCACCCCTCCACTTT; cdr3_aa: CASSYSRVRQASSYNSPLHF
j_call: TRBJ2-3; clone_size: many; cdr3_length: 15; v_call: TRBV12-3/TRBV12-4; d_call: .; cdr3_nt: TGTGCCAGCAGTGCCCCGGGCCAGGTGCTAGATACGCAGTATTTT; cdr3_aa: CASSAPGQVLDTQYF
j_call: TRBJ2-2; clone_size: few; cdr3_length: 16; v_call: TRBV7-9; d_call: TRBD2; cdr3_nt: TGTGCCAGCAGCCATCTAGCGGTCGGAGACACCGGGGAGCTGTTTTTT; cdr3_aa: CASSHLAVGDTGELFF
j_call: TRBJ2-7; clone_size: .; cdr3_length: 16; v_call: TRBV5-1; d_call: .; cdr3_nt: TGCGCCAGCAGCTTGGCCCCCCATAGCGGCCCCTACGAGCAGTACTTC; cdr3_aa: CASSLAPHSGPYEQYF
j_call: TRBJ2-5; clone_size: many; cdr3_length: 15; v_call: TRBV7-2; d_call: .; cdr3_nt: TGTGCCAGCAGCTTAGAGGGCCCCCCCCGAGAGACCCAGTACTTC; cdr3_aa: CASSLEGPPRETQYF
j_call: TRBJ1-5; clone_size: few; cdr3_length: 15; v_call: TRBV20-1; d_call: .; cdr3_nt: TGCAGTGCTAGAGAAACCGGGGTAAGCAATCAGCCCCAGCATTTT; cdr3_aa: CSARETGVSNQPQHF
j_call: TRBJ1-5; clone_size: many; cdr3_length: 13; v_call: TRBV18; d_call: .; cdr3_nt: TGTGCCAGCTCAGGACAGCTGGAACAGCCCCAGCATTTT; cdr3_aa: CASSGQLEQPQHF
j_call: TRBJ1-4; clone_size: .; cdr3_length: 14; v_call: TRBV7-9; d_call: .; cdr3_nt: TGTGCCAGCAGCACCGACAGCTCAAATGAAAAACTGTTTTTT; cdr3_aa: CASSTDSSNEKLFF
j_call: TRBJ1-5; clone_size: .; cdr3_length: 13; v_call: TRBV5-5; d_call: .; cdr3_nt: TGTGCCAGCAGCTTGGCCGGGGGGAGGACCCAGCATTTT; cdr3_aa: CASSLAGGRTQHF
j_call: TRBJ2-7; clone_size: few; cdr3_length: 13; v_call: TRBV4-2; d_call: TRBD1; cdr3_nt: TGTGCCAGCAGCCAAGAGGACAGGGACGAGCAGTACTTC; cdr3_aa: CASSQEDRDEQYF
j_call: TRBJ1-2; clone_size: .; cdr3_length: 13; v_call: TRBV27; d_call: .; cdr3_nt: TGTGCCAGCAGTGAGGGTTGGCGGTATGGCTACACCTTC; cdr3_aa: CASSEGWRYGYTF
j_call: TRBJ2-4; clone_size: .; cdr3_length: 16; v_call: TRBV30; d_call: .; cdr3_nt: TGTGCCTGGAGTGTATCCGGCAGGCGAGCCAAAAACATTCAGTACTTC; cdr3_aa: CAWSVSGRRAKNIQYF
j_call: TRBJ1-1; clone_size: many; cdr3_length: 15; v_call: TRBV19; d_call: .; cdr3_nt: TGTGCCAGTAGTGGTTCGGGGGGAAGGAGAACTGAAGCTTTCTTT; cdr3_aa: CASSGSGGRRTEAFF